One sample yielded the 27 T cell receptor beta chains listed below, sequenced in a study of blood T cell repertoires in COVID-19. Generated by immunoSEQ multiplex PCR, the TCRdb table keeps only in-frame clones and is missing some. The sample holds about 140,000 clones, about three quarters seen once. Input material: peripheral blood. The receptors originated from a woman aged 45 to 65 with active or convalescent COVID-19.

CDR3 DNA sequence: TGTGCCACCAGTCCCCGGGGGGCTCGTACTGAAGCTTTCTTT. Encoded protein: CATSPRGARTEAFF. The chain has TRBV15 and TRBJ1-1, with D perhaps TRBD1 (6 bases). CDR3 length equals 14 residues. Looked up from germline, CDR1 is LNHNV and CDR2 is YYDKDF (reference sequence). Trimming took off 6 bases at V and 5 bases at J, with 16 bases between the two ends.

This chain joins TRBV5-1 and TRBJ1-6; D is perhaps TRBD1 (5 bases). Germline V gives CDR1 SGHRS, CDR2 YFSETQ. This CDR3 is built from 14 residues. Trimming shortened V by 4 bases and J by 9 bases, and 14 bases separated the two germline ends. The CDR3 coding sequence is TGCGCCAGCAGCCTCTCAGGGCGCGGTTCACCCCTCCACTTT. As protein: CASSLSGRGSPLHF.

V usage is TRBV12-5 and J usage is TRBJ2-1; TRBD2 might be the D (6 bases). CDR1 is LGHNT and CDR2 is FRNRAP in the germline V gene. CDR3 length: 19 amino acids. V gave up 6 bases and J gave up 3 bases, with 27 bases separating them. In nucleotides, the CDR3 is TGTGCTAGTGGATACGAGCTAACCAGGACTATCTCCTACTACAATGAGCAGTTCTTC. This encodes CASGYELTRTISYYNEQFF.

The CDR3: CASSLHLSGRRSYEQYF. The CDR3, as DNA: TGTGCCAGCAGTCTGCACCTTAGCGGGAGAAGATCCTACGAGCAGTACTTC. The chain is built from TRBV28 and TRBJ2-7; 9 bases align to TRBD2. The junction had 12 bases not matched to a gene; V was cut back by 5 bases and J by 1 base. The CDR3 contains 17 residues. Germline V CDR1 and CDR2: MDHEN, SYDVKM.

The chain uses TRBV7-2 and TRBJ2-7, with 8 bases aligning to TRBD1. The germline CDR1 and CDR2 sequences are SGHTA and FQGNSA. V shed 4 bases, J shed 2 bases, and the junction held 7 bases outside the gene matches. The CDR3 runs 15 residues. Here the CDR3 DNA reads TGTGCCAGCAGCTCCCCGGACAGGGTCACCTACGAGCAGTACTTC. It specifies CASSSPDRVTYEQYF.

The chain carries TRBV7-9 and TRBJ1-5, with D perhaps TRBD1 (6 bases). Germline assignment: CDR1 SEHNR and CDR2 FQNEAQ (reference sequence). The CDR3 contains 14 residues. V shed 5 bases and J shed 3 bases, with 11 bases lying between them. CDR3 protein: CASSLGHNNQPQHF. The CDR3 bases are TGTGCCAGCAGCCTGGGACATAACAATCAGCCCCAGCATTTT.

V and J are TRBV4-3 and TRBJ2-7, with unresolved D. V shed 1 base and J shed 4 bases, with 14 bases lying between them. The germline V gene encodes CDR1 LGHNA and CDR2 YSLEER. CDR3 length: 15 amino acids. The chain's CDR3 is CASSQGHQRPYEQYF. In nucleotides, the CDR3 is TGCGCCAGCAGCCAAGGACATCAACGACCTTACGAGCAGTACTTC.

The rearrangement links TRBV7-9 to TRBJ1-1, with TRBD1 matching 8 bases. The V and J ends lost 4 bases and 8 bases, in that order; junction bases with no gene match: 9. Germline lookup yields CDR1 SEHNR and CDR2 FQNEAQ (reference sequence). The CDR3 is 14 residues long. This CDR3 reads CASSSTGTGGEAFF. CDR3 nucleotides: TGTGCCAGCAGCTCTACTGGAACAGGGGGAGAAGCTTTCTTT.

The V and J genes are TRBV7-8 and TRBJ2-2; 11 positions match TRBD1. This CDR3 is built from 18 residues. From germline, CDR1 is SGHVS and CDR2 FQNEAQ. J gave up 6 bases and V 6 bases, and 15 bases lay outside the gene matches. CDR3 DNA sequence: TGTGCCAGCAGTTACCGGGACAGGGGGAGGGCCGGAGCCGGGGAGCTGTTTTTT. Its protein is CASSYRDRGRAGAGELFF.

Only a few counts were recorded for this clone. This chain joins TRBV7-9 and TRBJ1-4; 7 bases align to TRBD1. The V segment lost 5 bases and the J segment 7 bases; nucleotides outside the gene matches: 7. This CDR3 has 14 amino acids. CDR1 SEHNR and CDR2 FQNEAQ come from the germline V gene (reference sequence). This CDR3 is CASSPQGGSEKLFF. The DNA of the CDR3 is TGTGCCAGCAGCCCGCAGGGGGGTAGTGAAAAACTGTTTTTT. The complete variable domain, with remaining parts taken from reference TRBV7-9 and TRBJ1-4, reads DTGVSQNPRHKITKRGQNVTFRCDPISEHNRLYWYRQTLGQGPEFLTYFQNEAQLEKSRLLSDRFSAERPKGSFSTLEIQRTEQGDSAMYLCASSPQGGSEKLFFGSGTQLSVL.

About this clone itself: At one end, the junction sequence differs from germline, possibly due to a read error. This chain joins TRBV28 and TRBJ1-2, with 7 positions matching TRBD1. This CDR3 contains 16 residues. From germline, CDR1 is MDHEN and CDR2 SYDVKM. The CDR3 DNA reads as TGTGCCAGCAGCTTATCAGGGACAGAAGATAACTATGGCTACACCTTC. Amino acid sequence: CASSLSGTEDNYGYTF.

J is TRBJ2-6 and V is TRBV4-2; a weak D match, TRBD1 (6 bases). Germline V lookup: CDR1 LGHNA, CDR2 YNFKEQ. Trimming left V 0 bases short and J 1 base short, with 7 bases between. This CDR3 contains 16 residues. The CDR3 DNA reads as TGTGCCAGCAGCCAAGATACAGGGTCTGGGGCCAACGTCCTGACTTTC. As protein: CASSQDTGSGANVLTF.

This rearrangement joins TRBV7-8 to TRBJ2-1, with D perhaps being TRBD1 or TRBD2 (7 bases each). The V gene's germline CDR1 is SGHVS and CDR2 FQNEAQ. This CDR3 is 14 amino acids long. The V end was cut by 5 bases, the J end by 8 bases, with 16 bases between. CDR3 sequence reads: CASSQGGWQDEQFF. The CDR3 DNA reads as TGTGCCAGCAGCCAGGGGGGGTGGCAGGATGAGCAGTTCTTC.

V is TRBV10-3 and J is TRBJ2-2; TRBD2 matches 9 bases. Per germline, CDR1 ENHRY and CDR2 SYGVKD. The junction had 9 bases not matched to a gene; V was cut back by 4 bases and J by 3 bases. The CDR3 spans 17 residues. The CDR3 reads CAISVSAGGSYTGELFF. The CDR3 DNA follows: TGTGCCATCAGTGTTTCGGCGGGAGGGAGCTACACCGGGGAGCTGTTTTTT.

The chain uses TRBV4-1 and TRBJ2-2; the D is unclear. CDR1 and CDR2 from the germline V gene are MGHRA and YSYEKL. V was clipped by 4 bases and J by 8 bases, with 8 bases between them. The CDR3 covers 12 residues. The CDR3 DNA is TGCGCCAGCAGCCCTGGGCCGGGGGAGCTGTTTTTT. The encoded protein is CASSPGPGELFF.

V and J are TRBV27 and TRBJ2-1; a weak D match, TRBD1 (5 bases). V lost 0 bases, J lost 1 base, and 10 bases lay in between. The CDR3 has 16 amino acids. CDR1 and CDR2 (germline): MNHEY, SMNVEV (reference sequence). CDR3 nucleotide sequence: TGTGCCAGCAGTTTATCGTTGGCAGGGTCCTACAATGAGCAGTTCTTC. Residues: CASSLSLAGSYNEQFF.

CDR3 DNA sequence: TGTGCCAGCAGCTTAAGGGACAGAAATTCACCCCTCCACTTT. Translation: CASSLRDRNSPLHF. V gene TRBV7-2 combines with J gene TRBJ1-6; 7 nucleotides line up with TRBD1. The CDR3 length is 14 residues. CDR1 is SGHTA, CDR2 FQGNSA, per germline. V was clipped by 2 bases and J by 7 bases; unmatched bases: 2.

CDR3 residues: CASSLEVGLTQYF. In DNA, the CDR3 is TGTGCCAGCAGCTTAGAGGTTGGCCTTACGCAGTATTTT. The rearrangement uses TRBV11-2 and TRBJ2-3; D remains unclear. Per the germline V gene, CDR1 is SGHAT and CDR2 is FQNNGV. V was shortened by 0 bases and J by 8 bases, with 9 bases between the two germline ends. This CDR3 is 13 amino acids long.

The rearrangement joins TRBV6-1 to TRBJ2-7, with TRBD1 matching over 11 bases. The CDR3 runs to 15 residues. After removal of 1 base from V and 4 bases from J, the junction contained 3 bases not matched to a gene. CDR1 and CDR2 (germline): MNHNS, SASEGT. The CDR3 DNA sequence: TGTGCCAGCAGTGAAGTAGGACAGGGGGCTTACGAGCAGTACTTC. It is translated as CASSEVGQGAYEQYF.

V usage is TRBV3-1 (or the pseudogene TRBV3-2) and J usage is TRBJ1-2; 10 positions agree with TRBD1. The V segment lost 1 base and the J segment 4 bases; nucleotides outside the gene matches: 3. Germline V CDR1 and CDR2: LGHDT, YNNKEL (reference sequence). The CDR3 is 15 residues long. The CDR3 here is CASSQGTGGLYGYTF. The CDR3 coding sequence is TGTGCCAGCAGCCAAGGGACAGGGGGGCTCTATGGCTACACCTTC.

The chain is built from TRBV5-6 and TRBJ2-5; the match to TRBD2 covers 7 bases. This CDR3 has 18 amino acids. V lost 1 base and J lost 3; bases outside the gene matches: 15. The germline gives CDR1 SGHDT, CDR2 YYEEEE. The CDR3 DNA follows: TGTGCCAGCAGCTTGTACGGCGGGAGCCCTCGCGGGGAAGAGACCCAGTACTTC. This encodes CASSLYGGSPRGEETQYF.

The chain is built from TRBV6-7 and TRBJ1-1; 12 nucleotides agree with TRBD1. TRBV6-7 carries the ORF label, with uncertain function. Trimming removed 5 bases from V and 10 bases from J; junction bases left unmatched: 8. The CDR3 runs to 14 residues. The CDR3 DNA follows: TGTGCCAGCAGTAACCGGGACAGGGGGCCGGGAGCTTTCTTT. This gives the protein CASSNRDRGPGAFF.

This chain links TRBV19 with TRBJ2-7; D not resolved. The CDR3 totals 13 residues. With 1 base removed from V and 7 bases from J, the gap between germline ends came to 11 bases. Germline CDR1 and CDR2: LNHDA and SQIVND (reference sequence). In DNA form, the CDR3 reads TGTGCCAGTAGTATAGTGTGGGCTCGGGAGCAGTACTTC. Protein sequence: CASSIVWAREQYF.

The chain is built from TRBV19 and TRBJ2-2, with 8 bases identical to TRBD2. The CDR3 consists of 15 residues. The V and J ends lost 1 base and 6 bases, in that order; junction bases with no gene match: 4. Germline CDR1 reads LNHDA; CDR2 reads SQIVND (reference sequence). Here the CDR3 reads CASSIGAGAAGELFF. CDR3 sequence (DNA): TGTGCCAGTAGTATAGGAGCGGGAGCGGCCGGGGAGCTGTTTTTT.

The chain carries TRBV6-5 and TRBJ1-1, with D unresolved. The CDR3 is made up of 15 amino acids. V lost 4 bases to trimming and J lost 4 bases, with 16 bases between them. The germline CDR1 and CDR2 sequences are MNHEY and SVGAGI. The CDR3 spells CASSSSTVAGTEAFF. CDR3 in DNA: TGTGCCAGCAGTTCCTCGACCGTAGCGGGCACTGAAGCTTTCTTT.

V is TRBV28 and J is TRBJ2-2; 12 bases align to TRBD2. The CDR3 length is 15 residues. The ends lost 5 bases at V and 6 bases at J; junction bases unmatched: 4. The V gene's germline CDR1 is MDHEN and CDR2 SYDVKM. The CDR3 reads CASSTLAGGPGELFF. The CDR3 DNA reads as TGTGCCAGCAGTACTCTAGCGGGAGGGCCCGGGGAGCTGTTTTTT.

The V and J genes are TRBV4-3 and TRBJ2-3; TRBD2 matches 8 bases. Germline CDR1 is LGHNA and CDR2 is YSLEER. Trimming cost V 1 base and J 10 bases; bases outside gene matches: 4. CDR3 size: 13 residues. The CDR3 region has the DNA TGCGCCAGCAGCCAAGGAACGGGACTAGCGCAGTATTTT. This encodes CASSQGTGLAQYF.